The T cell receptor beta chain described here comes from a study of T cells in Graves' hyperthyroidism and ophthalmopathy. Study-level findings and limits: Ophthalmopathy prediction by the model preceded onset by a median approximately six months.

Newly diagnosed hyperthyroidism patients aged 18 to 65 years had disease lasting under 2 months. Diagnosis rested on symptoms, serum thyroxine and TRAb, thyroid ultrasound, and orbital computed tomography. Authors of the study amplified TCR beta CDR3 regions from RNA transcripts. The HTBI primer set drove a first-round RT-PCR of the TCR CDR3. Each CDR3 protein is one row after TCRdb ran MiXCR on the multiplex PCR reads. The table has about 350,000 distinct CDR3 sequences, 11% to 15% seen once. This clonotype appeared many times. Its antigen is not known. This CDR3 spans 18 amino acids. Trimming removed 1 base at V and 7 bases at J, with 25 bases between.

The chain has TRBV12-3 or TRBV12-4 and TRBJ1-1; D might be TRBD1 (6 bases). Sequenced material: blood. The clonotype comes from a woman under 40 with Graves' hyperthyroidism. CDR3 coding DNA: TGTGCCAGCAGTTTAGGACGGTCGGACAGACAGCCCCGTGATGAAGCTTTCTTT. Residues: CASSLGRSDRQPRDEAFF.